The entry below describes one T cell receptor (beta chain). The data were taken from a study of technical replicates of blood from a few donors. Profiling relied on immunoSEQ multiplex PCR, and the TCRdb table lists in-frame clones only, not all of them. The sample lists fewer than 70,000 clones, about 95% occurring once. The specimen was T cells isolated from PBMCs. This receptor was identified in a human donor in good health.

The CDR3 nucleotides are TGCGCCAGCAGTGATCCCAGCGGGGGCGATGCCCTGAAGTACAATGAGCAGTTCTTC. It translates to CASSDPSGGDALKYNEQFF. The chain has TRBV10-2 and TRBJ2-1; 8 bases align to TRBD2. The CDR3 has 19 residues. V lost 3 bases and J lost 4; bases outside the gene matches: 17. Germline assignment: CDR1 WSHSY and CDR2 SAAADI.